What follows are 7 T cell receptor beta chains derived from one specimen sequenced in a study of T cells in Graves' hyperthyroidism and ophthalmopathy. Researchers took RNA transcripts and amplified the TCR beta CDR3 regions from them. During a first-round RT-PCR of the TCR CDR3, the HTBI primer set was used. TCRdb redid the calling of the multiplex PCR reads with MiXCR, one entry per CDR3 protein. Here the sample spans around 380,000 distinct CDR3 sequences, roughly 13% being singletons. Input material: blood. The receptors derive from a man aged 30 to 45 with Graves' hyperthyroidism that later progressed to Graves' ophthalmopathy.

This clonotype appeared many times. The chain is built from TRBV9 and TRBJ2-5, with D perhaps TRBD1 (6 bases). Between the trimmed V and J ends, which lost 2 bases and 1 base, there was a span of 9 bases. The CDR3 contains 14 residues. The germline CDR1 and CDR2 sequences are SGDLS and YYNGEE. The CDR3 nucleotides are TGTGCCAGCAGCGTCGGGACAATCCAAGAGACCCAGTACTTC. Amino acids: CASSVGTIQETQYF.

This clonotype was detected many times. This sequence joins TRBV28 and TRBJ1-1; D not certain. V lost 1 base to trimming and J lost 10 bases, with 10 bases between them. The CDR3 spans 12 residues. The germline CDR1 and CDR2 sequences are MDHEN and SYDVKM. CDR3 nucleotide sequence: TGTGCCAGCAGTTTATCGTGGGTAGGAGCTTTCTTT. Translation: CASSLSWVGAFF.

This clonotype occurred a few times. The chain is built from TRBV10-3 and TRBJ2-4; TRBD2 might be the D (5 bases). CDR1 and CDR2 (germline): ENHRY, SYGVKD. Trimming removed 3 bases from V and 0 bases from J, with 9 bases in between. This CDR3 comprises 15 residues. The CDR3 nucleotides read TGTGCCATCAGTGATTGGGGAGTAGCCAAAAACATTCAGTACTTC. It encodes CAISDWGVAKNIQYF.

This clonotype was counted a few times. The chain recombines TRBV5-1 with TRBJ2-5; no definite D call. The CDR3 loop spans 12 amino acids. The V end lost 7 bases, the J end lost 5 bases, and 12 bases lay between the germline ends. Germline loops: CDR1 SGHRS, CDR2 YFSETQ. The CDR3: CASPSREETQYF. CDR3 DNA: TGCGCCAGCCCCTCACGAGAGGAGACCCAGTACTTC.

Many counts were recorded for this clonotype. The chain joins TRBV30 to TRBJ2-7; 7 bases agree with TRBD1. Trimming removed 2 bases from V and 3 bases from J; junction bases left unmatched: 4. The CDR3 sequence is 13 residues long. Germline V CDR1 and CDR2: GTSNPN, SVGIG (reference sequence). Here the CDR3 reads CAWSPGTDYEQYF. CDR3 sequence (DNA): TGTGCCTGGAGTCCCGGGACAGACTACGAGCAGTACTTC.

The chain carries TRBV24-1 and TRBJ2-3; D is uncertain. The CDR3 extends over 12 amino acids. Trimming cost V 0 bases and J 5 bases, with 2 bases left between them. Germline CDR1 reads KGHDR; CDR2 reads SFDVKD. CDR3 sequence reads: CATSDLQDTQYF. The CDR3 DNA reads as TGTGCCACCAGTGATTTGCAAGATACGCAGTATTTT.

The table lists this clonotype with many counts. This chain connects TRBV30 to TRBJ1-2; D possibly corresponds to TRBD1 (5 bases). Trimming pared 0 bases from V and 4 bases from J, leaving 12 bases between. This CDR3 spans 14 amino acids. The V gene's germline CDR1 is GTSNPN and CDR2 SVGIG (reference sequence). The DNA for the CDR3 is TGTGCCTGGAGTGTAAGGGGAAGGGCCTATGGCTACACCTTC. This sequence encodes CAWSVRGRAYGYTF.